This TCR beta chain emerged from a study of blood T cell repertoires in COVID-19. How the authors handled the data: Amplification from reference gene primers served as the basis for estimated nucleated cell counts. Clones were sequenced by immunoSEQ multiplex PCR, and TCRdb holds only the in-frame ones, with some missing. That table furnishes V, J and clone size, whereas the DNA furnished D and trimming. Among a few hundred thousand clones listed, roughly 90% were seen once. Germline-derived CDR1 and CDR2 are SGHAT and FQNNGV. Trimming removed 4 bases from V and 5 bases from J; junction bases left unmatched: 14. This CDR3 has 16 residues.

This chain links TRBV11-2 with TRBJ2-7; 7 positions agree with TRBD1. The material sequenced was peripheral blood. The clonotype was recovered from a woman in her forties or fifties with active or convalescent COVID-19. Here the CDR3 reads CASSSADPGGSNEQYF. As DNA, the CDR3 is TGTGCCAGCAGCTCGGCGGACCCAGGGGGATCCAACGAGCAGTACTTC.